This T cell receptor (beta chain) was sequenced during a study of technical replicates of blood from a handful of donors. The table came from immunoSEQ multiplex PCR; TCRdb's copy has only in-frame clones and leaves some out. The sample holds some 70,000 clones, 70% to 90% seen once. CDR1 LGHNA and CDR2 YSLEER come from the germline V gene. Germline trimming cut 0 bases from V and 8 bases from J; bases unmatched to any gene: 6. This CDR3 region has 15 residues. The TCR originated in a human donor in good health. Some clones in this sample may be carry-over from other donors' samples. Sequencing was performed on PBMCs. The rearrangement uses TRBV4-3 and TRBJ2-1; 8 bases line up with TRBD1. In DNA, the CDR3 is TGCGCCAGCAGCCAAGAAATACAGACAGGGGATGAGCAGTTCTTC. Encoded protein: CASSQEIQTGDEQFF.